These 12 T cell receptor beta chains originate from one sample sequenced in a study of T cell responses to AZD1222 COVID-19 vaccine (dated by TCRdb to about 2021). Libraries were constructed by the immunoSEQ multiplex PCR assay. TCRdb limited this immuneACCESS table to in-frame rearrangements with V and J called. A share of clones is missing; checked studies link under half to unresolved V genes, and the rest is unexplained. The sample records more than 95,000 clones, 75% to 90% of which are singletons. The leading ten clones occupy around 8.7% of the sample. The time point label for this specimen denotes: baseline before first vaccination. Sequences were derived from peripheral blood, sampled on day 0 of AZD1222 vaccination. The source of these receptors is an adult in good health.

The rearrangement uses TRBV4-3 and TRBJ2-7, with 7 nucleotides matching TRBD1. CDR1 and CDR2 (germline): LGHNA, YSLEER. J was trimmed by 0 bases and V by 0 bases; bases with no gene match: 2. This CDR3 is built from 15 residues. As DNA, the CDR3 is TGCGCCAGCAGCCAAGAGGGACAGAGCTCCTACGAGCAGTACTTC. Translation gives CASSQEGQSSYEQYF.

The V gene is TRBV6-2 or TRBV6-3, the J gene TRBJ1-4; D unresolved. CDR3 size: 14 residues. V was pared by 6 bases and J by 2 bases, with 10 bases between. Germline loops: CDR1 MNHEY, CDR2 SVGEGT. CDR3 in amino acids: CASSEVGTNEKLFF. CDR3 nucleotide sequence: TGTGCCAGCAGCGAAGTGGGGACTAATGAAAAACTGTTTTTT.

The genes are TRBV19 and TRBJ2-1; tentative D call: TRBD2 (5 bases). The CDR3 runs 14 residues. Germline V CDR1 and CDR2: LNHDA, SQIVND (reference sequence). The V gene lost 1 base and the J gene lost 5 bases, with 9 bases spanning the gap. Here the CDR3 DNA reads TGTGCCAGTAGTATAGCTAGCCCCAACAATGAGCAGTTCTTC. Its translation is CASSIASPNNEQFF.

The chain recombines TRBV19 with TRBJ1-6, with D unclear. The CDR3 is 15 amino acids. Trimming pared 2 bases from V and 7 bases from J, leaving 12 bases between. Per the germline V gene, CDR1 is LNHDA and CDR2 is SQIVND (reference sequence). DNA for the CDR3: TGTGCCAGTAGTATACTAGGGTATGAGAATTCACCCCTCCACTTT. Translating it yields CASSILGYENSPLHF.

A few counts support this clone. This chain joins TRBV2 and TRBJ1-2; the match to TRBD1 covers 9 bases. CDR1 and CDR2 from the germline V gene are SNHLY and FYNNEI. This CDR3 contains 16 residues. The V gene end was trimmed by 6 bases and the J gene end by 8 bases; junction bases not matched to a gene: 16. This CDR3 reads CASRESGTGFGRGYTF. The CDR3 DNA sequence: TGTGCCAGCAGGGAATCCGGGACAGGGTTTGGGAGGGGCTACACCTTC.

This rearrangement joins TRBV14 to TRBJ2-5; D remains ambiguous. The CDR3 runs 19 residues. Looked up from germline, CDR1 is SGHDN and CDR2 is FVKESK. Trimming removed 1 base from V and 1 base from J, with 22 bases in between. In DNA form, the CDR3 reads TGTGCCAGCAGCCAAGGTCGAGTTGCACTGCCTCTACCCCAAGAGACCCAGTACTTC. This gives the protein CASSQGRVALPLPQETQYF.

The V and J genes are TRBV12-3 or TRBV12-4 and TRBJ1-2, with a possible D match to TRBD1 (6 bases). Trimming shortened V by 3 bases and J by 4 bases, and 9 bases separated the two germline ends. The CDR3 is made up of 13 amino acids. The CDR3 spells CASSFRGGYGYTF. CDR3 nucleotides: TGTGCCAGCAGTTTCAGGGGCGGCTATGGCTACACCTTC.

The V gene is TRBV27, the J gene TRBJ1-6; D call uncertain. The germline V and J ends were trimmed by 7 bases and 4 bases, with 14 bases remaining between them. The CDR3 extends over 15 amino acids. CDR1 MNHEY and CDR2 SMNVEV come from the germline V gene (reference sequence). CDR3: CASKAYLAYNSPLHF. DNA for the CDR3: TGTGCCAGCAAGGCCTATCTCGCTTATAATTCACCCCTCCACTTT.

The chain recombines TRBV29-1 with TRBJ2-7; 8 nucleotides agree with TRBD1. Per germline, CDR1 SQVTM and CDR2 ANQGSEA. The CDR3 has 13 residues. V lost 7 bases, J lost 5 bases, and 10 bases stayed unmatched. The CDR3 protein is CSGKTGTGDEQYF. CDR3 bases: TGCAGCGGAAAAACAGGGACAGGCGACGAGCAGTACTTC.

As concerns this clone: Germline is not matched at one junction end, which may reflect a read error. The chain carries TRBV2 and TRBJ2-2; D is possibly TRBD1 (6 bases). The CDR3 is made up of 16 amino acids. The germline V gene has CDR1 SNHLY and CDR2 FYNNEI. The CDR3 protein is CASREERDIYTGELFF. For the CDR3, the DNA is TGTGCCAGCAGGGAAGAACGGGACATATACACCGGGGAGCTGTTTTTT.

The gene calls are TRBV5-1 and TRBJ1-2, with D unresolved. The CDR3 consists of 11 residues. Germline-derived CDR1 and CDR2 are SGHRS and YFSETQ. V dropped 7 bases and J dropped 7 bases, with 11 bases sitting between them. The CDR3 here is CASWRVCGYTF. The CDR3 coding sequence is TGCGCCAGCTGGCGGGTGTGTGGCTACACCTTC.

The chain is built from TRBV7-9 and TRBJ1-3; a weak D match, TRBD1 (6 bases). Trimming took 1 base from V and 4 from J, leaving 17 bases between them. The CDR3 spans 17 residues. The germline V gene has CDR1 SEHNR and CDR2 FQNEAQ (reference sequence). Here the CDR3 DNA reads TGTGCCAGCAGCTTAGGGTCCGCAGGGGTGGCGGGAAACACCATATATTTT. Its translation is CASSLGSAGVAGNTIYF.